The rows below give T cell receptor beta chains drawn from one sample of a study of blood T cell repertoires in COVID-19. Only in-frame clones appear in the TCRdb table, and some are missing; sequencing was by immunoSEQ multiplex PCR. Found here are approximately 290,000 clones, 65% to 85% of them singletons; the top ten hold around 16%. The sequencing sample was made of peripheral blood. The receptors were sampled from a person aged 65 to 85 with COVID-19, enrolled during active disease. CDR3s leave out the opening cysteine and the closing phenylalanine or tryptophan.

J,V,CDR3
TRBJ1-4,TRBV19,ASSTSRQARNEKLF
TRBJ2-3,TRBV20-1,SATGDTQY
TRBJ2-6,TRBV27,ASSAASGANVLT
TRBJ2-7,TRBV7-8,ASSMGTPNSYEQY
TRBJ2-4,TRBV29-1,SAIGSPSNIQY
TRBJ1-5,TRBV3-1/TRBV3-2,ASSQLSGGGQPQH
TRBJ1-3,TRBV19,ATQPLDRATGNTIY
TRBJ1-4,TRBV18,ASSPRAPAGVEKLF
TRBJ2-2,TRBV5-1,ATGQTGENTGELF
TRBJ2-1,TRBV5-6,ASSLAGAHEQF
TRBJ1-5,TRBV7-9,ASSRTGQPQH
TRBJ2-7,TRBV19,ARGTSGFYKQY
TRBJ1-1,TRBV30,AWGGKGPEAF
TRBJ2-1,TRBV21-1,ASFSGTGGRESGNEQF
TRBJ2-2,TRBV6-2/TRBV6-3,ASSRENTGELF
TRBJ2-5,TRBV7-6,ASSPETSGETQY
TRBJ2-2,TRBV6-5,ASKLTGELF
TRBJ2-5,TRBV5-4,ASKQGAGETQY
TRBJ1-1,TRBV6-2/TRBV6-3,ASSYGTGVTEAF
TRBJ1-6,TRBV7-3,ASSPYNSPLH
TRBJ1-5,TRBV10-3,AISESPTDRDRQPQH
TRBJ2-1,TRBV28,ASTLGYEQF
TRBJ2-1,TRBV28,ASSTSGRVLNEQF
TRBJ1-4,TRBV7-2,ASSLRTGGFEKLF
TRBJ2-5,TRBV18,ASSPAGDQETQY
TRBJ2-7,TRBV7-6,ASSLGLAAYEQY
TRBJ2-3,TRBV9,ASSVGVRTDTQY
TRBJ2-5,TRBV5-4,ASSLGTRSGQETQY
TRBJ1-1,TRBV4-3,ASSQDRSGFHTEAF
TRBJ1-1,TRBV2,ASGGGTGDRAF
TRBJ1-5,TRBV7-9,ASSLSPQGGNQPQH
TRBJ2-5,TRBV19,ASSSSGTSGWRRETQY
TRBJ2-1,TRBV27,ASSYRTGTGGYNEQF
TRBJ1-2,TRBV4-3,ASSQRGQGYT
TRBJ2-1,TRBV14,ASSQDLGGEQF
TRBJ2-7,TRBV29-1,SVGSRRYEQY
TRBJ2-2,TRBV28,ASSLIRGTGELF
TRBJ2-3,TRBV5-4,ASSLGQVPSTDTQY
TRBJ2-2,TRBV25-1,ASKTGLGELF
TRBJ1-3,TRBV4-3,ASSQDEVGVPGNTIY
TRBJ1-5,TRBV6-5,ASRQGGQPQH
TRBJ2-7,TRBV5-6,TSSLGRASGPYEQY
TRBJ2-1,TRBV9,ASSVEGLHYNEQF
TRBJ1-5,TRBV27,ASSPQGQPQH
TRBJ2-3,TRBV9,ASSPFSTDTQY
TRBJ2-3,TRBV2,ASFRLDTQY
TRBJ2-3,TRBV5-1,ASSLEGTSGGSTDTQY